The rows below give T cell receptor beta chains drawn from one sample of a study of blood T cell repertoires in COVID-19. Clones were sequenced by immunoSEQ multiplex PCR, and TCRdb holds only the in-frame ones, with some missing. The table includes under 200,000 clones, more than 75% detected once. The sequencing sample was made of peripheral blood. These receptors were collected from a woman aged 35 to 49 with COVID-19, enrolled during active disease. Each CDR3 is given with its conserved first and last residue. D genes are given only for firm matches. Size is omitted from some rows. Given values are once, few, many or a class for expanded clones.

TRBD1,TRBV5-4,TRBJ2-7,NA,TGTGCCAGCAGATTCGGGACAGGGGTCTACGAGCAGTACTTC,CASRFGTGVYEQYF
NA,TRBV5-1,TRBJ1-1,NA,TGCGCCAGCAAGCGGGGAGGAGGGAATATGAACACTGAAGCTTTCTTT,CASKRGGGNMNTEAFF
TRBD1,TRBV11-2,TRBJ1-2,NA,TGTGCCAGCAGCCCCTCGACCGGGACAGAATATGGCTACACCTTC,CASSPSTGTEYGYTF
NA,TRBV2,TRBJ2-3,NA,TGTGCCAGCAGGGAACAGGCAGATACGCAGTATTTT,CASREQADTQYF
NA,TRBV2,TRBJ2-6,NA,TGTGCCAGCAGTGAACGCTCTGGGGCCAACGTCCTGACTTTC,CASSERSGANVLTF
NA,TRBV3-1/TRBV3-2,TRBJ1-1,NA,TGTGCCAGCAGCCAGATAGGACGTGAGGGCACTGAAGCTTTCTTT,CASSQIGREGTEAFF
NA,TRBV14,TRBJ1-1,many,TGTGCCAGCAGCCACCGCGGGGGGGTCGGCACTGAAGCTTTCTTT,CASSHRGGVGTEAFF
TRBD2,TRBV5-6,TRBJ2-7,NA,TGTGCCAGCAGCTTGGTACTAGCGGGAGGTGGCGAGCAGTACTTC,CASSLVLAGGGEQYF
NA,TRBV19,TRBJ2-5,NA,TGTGCCAGTAGTATAGCGGGGGTCCTGGAGCCGACCCAGTACTTC,CASSIAGVLEPTQYF
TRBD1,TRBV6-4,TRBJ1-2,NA,TGTGCCAGCAGCACCTTATCCGGGACAGGGATCAGCTACACCTTC,CASSTLSGTGISYTF
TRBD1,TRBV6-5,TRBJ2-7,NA,TGTGCCAGCAGTTACTCTACAGGACAGGGCCTCTACGAGCAGTACTTC,CASSYSTGQGLYEQYF
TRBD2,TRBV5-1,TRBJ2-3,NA,TGCGCCAGCAAGGACGGGACTAGCAGGGCAGATACGCAGTATTTT,CASKDGTSRADTQYF
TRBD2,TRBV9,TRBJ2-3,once,TGTGCCAGCAGCGCTTATATAGCGGGGGGGCAGGGAGATACGCAGTATTTT,CASSAYIAGGQGDTQYF
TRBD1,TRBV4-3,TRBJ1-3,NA,TGCGCCAGCAGCCAAAACAACCAGGGGGTACCTGGAAACACCATATATTTT,CASSQNNQGVPGNTIYF
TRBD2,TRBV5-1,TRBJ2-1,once,TGCGCCAGCAGTCCGGCGGGAGCTCTAGGACAATCGAAGCAGTTCTTC,CASSPAGALGQSKQFF
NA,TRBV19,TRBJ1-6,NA,TGTGCCAGTAGCCCGCCGGAGTCACCCCTCCACTTT,CASSPPESPLHF
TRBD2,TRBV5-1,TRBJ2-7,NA,TGCGCCAGCAGCCGCTCGCGAGCGGGGGACGAGCAGTACTTC,CASSRSRAGDEQYF
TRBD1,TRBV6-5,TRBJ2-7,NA,TGTGCCAGCAGATCTGACAGGGCTCTCGAGCAGTACTTC,CASRSDRALEQYF
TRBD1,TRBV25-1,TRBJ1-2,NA,TGTGCCAGCAGTGAAGACCGGGGGACAGGAGACTATGGCTACACCTTC,CASSEDRGTGDYGYTF
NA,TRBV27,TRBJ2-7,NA,TGTGCCAGCAGCGAACGGGGACAAGCGTACGAGCAGTACTTC,CASSERGQAYEQYF
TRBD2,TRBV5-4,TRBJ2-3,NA,TGTGCCAGCAGCTTGTTCAGCGGGGGCGCGGTGACGGATACGCAGTATTTT,CASSLFSGGAVTDTQYF
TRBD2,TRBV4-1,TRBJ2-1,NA,TGCGCCAGCAGCCAACTGCCTAGCGGGAGTAGCTCCTACAATGAGCAGTTCTTC,CASSQLPSGSSSYNEQFF
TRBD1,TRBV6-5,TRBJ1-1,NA,TGTGCCAGCATGATGGACAGGGCAATAGGAGGTGAAGCTTTCTTT,CASMMDRAIGGEAFF
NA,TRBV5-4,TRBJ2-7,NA,TGTGCCAGCAGCAAAGGACCTCCGGGGGAGCAGTACTTC,CASSKGPPGEQYF
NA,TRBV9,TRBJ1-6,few,TGTGCCAGCAGCCCTGAGACAGCCAATTCACCCCTCCACTTT,CASSPETANSPLHF
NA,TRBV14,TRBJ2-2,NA,TGTGCCAGCAGGTGGGGGCCCAACACCGGGGAGCTGTTTTTT,CASRWGPNTGELFF
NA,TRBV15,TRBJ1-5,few,TGTGCCACCAGCCGCAGTGGGCCCCAGCATTTT,CATSRSGPQHF
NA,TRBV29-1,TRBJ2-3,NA,TGCAGCGCACAGACGGGCACAGATACGCAGTATTTT,CSAQTGTDTQYF
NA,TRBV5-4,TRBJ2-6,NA,TGTGCCAGCACCCCGGACTACTCTGGGGCCAACGTCCTGACTTTC,CASTPDYSGANVLTF
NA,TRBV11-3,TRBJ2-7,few,TGTGCCAGCAGGCCAGGTGACCCTACCTACGAGCAGTACTTC,CASRPGDPTYEQYF
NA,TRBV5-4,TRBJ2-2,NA,TGTGCCGGCCACCGGGGTGGGGAGCTGTTTTTT,CAGHRGGELFF